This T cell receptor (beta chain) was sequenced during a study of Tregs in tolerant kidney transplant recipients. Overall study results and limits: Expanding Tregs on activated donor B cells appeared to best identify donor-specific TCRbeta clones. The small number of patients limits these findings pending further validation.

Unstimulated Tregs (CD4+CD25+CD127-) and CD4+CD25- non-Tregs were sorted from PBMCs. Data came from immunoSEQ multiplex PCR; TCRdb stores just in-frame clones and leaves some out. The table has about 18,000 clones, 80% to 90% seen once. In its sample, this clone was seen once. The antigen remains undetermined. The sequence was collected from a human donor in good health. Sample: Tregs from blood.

Written as DNA, the CDR3 is TGTGCCAGCAGCCTAACCTTGCGGACAGGGAATTACGAGCAGTACTTC. Protein: CASSLTLRTGNYEQYF. The rearrangement joins TRBV7-9 to TRBJ2-7; 8 nucleotides match TRBD1. From germline, CDR1 is SEHNR and CDR2 FQNEAQ (reference sequence). This CDR3 comprises 16 residues. V dropped 5 bases and J dropped 4; count of bases not matched to a gene: 13.